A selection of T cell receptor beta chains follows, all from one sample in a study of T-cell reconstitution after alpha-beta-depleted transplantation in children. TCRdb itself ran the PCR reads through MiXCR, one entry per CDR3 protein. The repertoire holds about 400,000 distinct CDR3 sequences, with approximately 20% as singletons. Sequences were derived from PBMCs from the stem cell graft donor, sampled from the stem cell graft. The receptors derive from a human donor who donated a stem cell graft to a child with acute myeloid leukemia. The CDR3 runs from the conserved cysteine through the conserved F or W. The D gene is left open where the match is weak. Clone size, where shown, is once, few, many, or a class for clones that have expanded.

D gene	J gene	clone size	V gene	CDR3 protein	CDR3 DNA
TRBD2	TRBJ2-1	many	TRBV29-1	CSGGTKDYNEQFF	TGCAGCGGCGGGACTAAAGACTACAATGAGCAGTTCTTC
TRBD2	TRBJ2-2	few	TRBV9	CASSKRESWIGELFF	TGTGCCAGCAGTAAGCGGGAGAGTTGGATCGGGGAGCTGTTTTTT
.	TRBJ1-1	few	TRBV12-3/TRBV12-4	CASTTLPGDTEAFF	TGTGCCAGCACCACCCTACCTGGGGACACTGAAGCTTTCTTT
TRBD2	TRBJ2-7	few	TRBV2	CASSERGLGGFYEQYF	TGTGCCAGCAGTGAACGGGGACTAGGCGGTTTTTACGAGCAGTACTTC
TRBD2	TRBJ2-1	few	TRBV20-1	CSARDLGLAGEGYNEQFF	TGCAGTGCTAGAGATCTGGGACTAGCGGGTGAGGGGTACAATGAGCAGTTCTTC
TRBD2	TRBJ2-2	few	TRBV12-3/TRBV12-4	CASSGTTLNTGELFF	TGTGCCAGTTCAGGGACTACCCTGAACACCGGGGAGCTGTTTTTT
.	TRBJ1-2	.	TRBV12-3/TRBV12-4	CASSPGTSVYGYTF	TGTGCCAGCAGTCCCGGGACATCGGTCTATGGCTACACCTTC
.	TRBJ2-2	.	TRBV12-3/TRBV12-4	CASSIRQHTGELFF	TGTGCCAGCAGTATCCGACAGCACACCGGGGAGCTGTTTTTT
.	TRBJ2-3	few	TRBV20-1	CSPKETGTDTQYF	TGCAGCCCTAAGGAGACCGGCACAGATACGCAGTATTTT
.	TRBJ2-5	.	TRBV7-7	CASSLERDQETQYF	TGTGCCAGCAGCTTAGAGCGGGACCAAGAGACCCAGTACTTC
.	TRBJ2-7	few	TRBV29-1	CSVRATSSYEQYF	TGCAGCGTCCGGGCCACGAGCTCCTACGAGCAGTACTTC
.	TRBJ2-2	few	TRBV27	CASSLLLNTGELFF	TGTGCCAGCAGTTTGCTACTAAACACCGGGGAGCTGTTTTTT
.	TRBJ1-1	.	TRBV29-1	CSVVWGTEAFF	TGCAGCGTTGTGTGGGGCACTGAAGCTTTCTTT
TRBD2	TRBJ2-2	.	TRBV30	CAWSPLPPGLAVMMWTGELFF	TGTGCCTGGAGTCCACTCCCCCCGGGACTAGCTGTGATGATGTGGACCGGGGAGCTGTTTTTT
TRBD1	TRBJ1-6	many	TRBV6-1	CASNPGQGWSPLHF	TGTGCCAGCAACCCCGGACAGGGTTGGTCACCCCTCCACTTT
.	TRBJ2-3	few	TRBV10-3	CAIAGDDTDTQYF	TGTGCCATCGCAGGGGATGACACAGATACGCAGTATTTT
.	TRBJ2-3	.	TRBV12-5	CASAQRGLEDTQYF	TGTGCTAGTGCCCAGAGAGGGCTTGAAGATACGCAGTATTTT
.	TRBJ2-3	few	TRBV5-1	CASSLPTTDTQYF	TGCGCCAGCAGCTTGCCGACCACAGATACGCAGTATTTT
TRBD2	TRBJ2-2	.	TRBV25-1	CASSGAGGTGELFF	TGTGCCAGCAGTGGTGCGGGAGGCACCGGGGAGCTGTTTTTT
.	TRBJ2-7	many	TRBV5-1	CASSPTGNEQYF	TGCGCCAGCAGCCCAACAGGGAACGAGCAGTACTTC
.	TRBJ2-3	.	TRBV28	CASSRDSNTDTQYF	TGTGCCAGCAGCCGGGACTCTAACACAGATACGCAGTATTTT
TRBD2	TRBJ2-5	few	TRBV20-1	CSAGTSGITETQYF	TGCAGTGCTGGTACTAGCGGGATTACAGAGACCCAGTACTTC
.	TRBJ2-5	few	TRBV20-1	CSASPGTVTETQYF	TGCAGTGCTAGTCCCGGGACCGTTACGGAGACCCAGTACTTC
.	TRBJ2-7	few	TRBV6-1	CASSEPGSSYEQYF	TGTGCCAGCAGTGAACCAGGGAGCTCATACGAGCAGTACTTC
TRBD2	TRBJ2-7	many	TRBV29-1	CSVVVSSGSIHEQYF	TGCAGCGTTGTCGTGTCTAGCGGGAGTATCCACGAGCAGTACTTC
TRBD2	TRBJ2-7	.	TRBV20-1	CSAIFLAGGRIGYEQYF	TGCAGTGCTATTTTTCTAGCGGGAGGGCGAATAGGCTACGAGCAGTACTTC
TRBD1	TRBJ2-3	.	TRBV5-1	CASSFDRDTDTQYF	TGCGCCAGCAGCTTTGACAGGGACACAGATACGCAGTATTTT
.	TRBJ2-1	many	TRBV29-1	CSITTGIGYNEQFF	TGCAGCATTACGACCGGGATAGGGTACAATGAGCAGTTCTTC
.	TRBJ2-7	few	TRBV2	CASSADRMDEQYF	TGTGCCAGCAGTGCCGACAGGATGGACGAGCAGTACTTC
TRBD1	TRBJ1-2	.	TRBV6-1	CASSEDRWGSYGYTF	TGTGCCAGCAGCGAGGACAGGTGGGGAAGCTATGGCTACACCTTC
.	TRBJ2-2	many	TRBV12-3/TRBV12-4	CASSINHNTGELFF	TGTGCCAGCAGCATCAACCATAACACCGGGGAGCTGTTTTTT
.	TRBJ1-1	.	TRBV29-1	CSVRGRLNTEAFF	TGCAGCGTGAGGGGACGGCTGAACACTGAAGCTTTCTTT
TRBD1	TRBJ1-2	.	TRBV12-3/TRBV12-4	CASSSTGAASSDGYTF	TGTGCCAGCAGTTCGACAGGGGCCGCGTCCTCTGATGGCTACACCTTC
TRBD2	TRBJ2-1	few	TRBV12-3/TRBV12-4	CASSPWTTGTSFNEQFF	TGTGCCAGCAGTCCCTGGACCACCGGGACTAGTTTTAATGAGCAGTTCTTC
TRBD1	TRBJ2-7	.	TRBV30	CAWRPEGIGQGFPYEQYF	TGTGCCTGGAGACCCGAAGGGATTGGACAGGGCTTCCCCTACGAGCAGTACTTC
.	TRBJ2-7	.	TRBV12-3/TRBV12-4	CASSLRMIYEQYF	TGTGCCAGCAGCCTCAGGATGATCTACGAGCAGTACTTC
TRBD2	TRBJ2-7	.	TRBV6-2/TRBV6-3	CASSYSSSGSYEQYF	TGTGCCAGCAGTTACTCGTCCAGCGGGAGCTACGAGCAGTACTTC
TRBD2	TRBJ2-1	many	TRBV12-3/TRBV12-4	CASSLGGTSGSGEQFF	TGTGCCAGCAGTTTAGGGGGGACTAGCGGGAGCGGGGAGCAGTTCTTC
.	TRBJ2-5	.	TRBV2	CASRQSQGSETQYF	TGTGCCAGCAGGCAGTCCCAGGGGTCAGAGACCCAGTACTTC
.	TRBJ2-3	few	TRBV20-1	CSAREVARGDRDTQYF	TGCAGTGCTAGAGAAGTAGCCCGGGGAGATAGAGATACGCAGTATTTT
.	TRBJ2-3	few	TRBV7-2	CASSLLPEANTQYF	TGTGCCAGCAGCTTATTGCCGGAAGCCAATACGCAGTATTTT
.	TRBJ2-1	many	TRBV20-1	CSASSGTSYNEQFF	TGCAGTGCTAGTTCCGGGACCTCCTACAATGAGCAGTTCTTC
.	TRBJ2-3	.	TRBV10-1	CASSESSGDTQYF	TGCGCCAGCAGTGAGTCGAGTGGAGATACGCAGTATTTT
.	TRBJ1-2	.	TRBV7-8	CASSLAGQGTYGYTF	TGTGCCAGCAGCTTAGCGGGGCAGGGAACCTATGGCTACACCTTC
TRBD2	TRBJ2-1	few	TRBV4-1	CASSQGLAGNYNEQFF	TGCGCCAGCAGCCAAGGCCTAGCGGGAAACTACAATGAGCAGTTCTTC
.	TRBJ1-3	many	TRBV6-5	CASSYSRQATIYF	TGTGCCAGCAGTTACTCACGACAAGCCACCATATATTTT
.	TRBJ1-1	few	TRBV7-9	CASSSPGRNTEAFF	TGTGCCAGCAGCTCCCCAGGGCGGAACACTGAAGCTTTCTTT
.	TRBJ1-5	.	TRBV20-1	CSAKQRENQPQHF	TGCAGTGCTAAACAACGGGAAAATCAGCCCCAGCATTTT
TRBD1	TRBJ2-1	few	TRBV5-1	CASSTWDRGNEQFF	TGCGCCAGCAGCACCTGGGACAGGGGAAATGAGCAGTTCTTC
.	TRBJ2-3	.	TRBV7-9	CASADLHFSVDTQYF	TGTGCCAGCGCAGACTTACATTTCAGCGTAGATACGCAGTATTTT
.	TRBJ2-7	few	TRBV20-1	CSVTSLAGATYEQYF	TGCAGTGTTACGAGTCTAGCCGGAGCCACGTACGAGCAGTACTTC
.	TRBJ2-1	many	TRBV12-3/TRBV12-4	CASSLGGASYNEQFF	TGTGCCAGCAGTTTAGGTGGGGCCTCCTACAATGAGCAGTTCTTC
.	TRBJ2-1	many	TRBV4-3	CASSQDMGYNEQFF	TGCGCCAGCAGCCAAGATATGGGGTACAATGAGCAGTTCTTC
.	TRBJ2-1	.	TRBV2	CASRGLTPNPEQFF	TGTGCCAGCAGAGGACTCACCCCCAATCCAGAGCAGTTCTTC
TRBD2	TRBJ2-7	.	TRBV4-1	CASSPLGVAGPYEQYF	TGCGCCAGCAGCCCTTTGGGGGTAGCGGGACCCTACGAGCAGTACTTC
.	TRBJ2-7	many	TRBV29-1	CSVEAAYEQYF	TGCAGCGTGGAAGCCGCCTACGAGCAGTACTTC
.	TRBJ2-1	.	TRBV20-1	CSARDLGGTDYNEQFF	TGCAGTGCTAGAGATCTTGGCGGGACGGACTACAATGAGCAGTTCTTC
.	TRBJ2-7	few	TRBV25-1	CASSVSGAYEQYF	TGTGCCAGCAGTGTTTCCGGAGCCTACGAGCAGTACTTC